This T cell receptor (beta chain) was obtained from a study of T-cell memory formation after mild COVID-19. Deletions cut 7 bases from V and 8 bases from J, with 11 bases between. Germline CDR1 SNHLY, CDR2 FYNNEI. The CDR3 extends over 12 amino acids. TCR alpha and TCR beta cDNA libraries carrying sample barcodes and UMIs were produced by 5'RACE using constant-segment primers. TCRdb re-analysed the 5' RACE reads in MiXCR, keeping a single row per CDR3 protein. The table shows about 260,000 distinct CDR3 sequences, with under 8.5% occurring only once. For this clonotype: Its antigen remains unknown.

Whole-study results and caveats: Second-wave clones that peaked on day 37 lacked confirmed SARS-CoV-2 specificity.

The receptor comes from a man between 18 and 29 years old who had mild COVID-19 (a few samples of this study predate the infection). Cell type and time point are not known. What was sequenced was PBMCs or a T cell subset sorted from them (not recorded which). This chain connects TRBV2 to TRBJ1-4, with no clear D. CDR3 amino acids: CASNLRREKLFF. DNA of the CDR3: TGTGCCAGCAACCTACGTAGAGAAAAACTGTTTTTT.